These 17 T cell receptor beta chains came from one sample sequenced in a study of T cells after yellow fever vaccination (dated by TCRdb to about 2019). The sample's treatment or condition label, decoded: live attenuated yellow fever vaccine strain. Receptor libraries were prepared by 5' RACE. Instrument used: Illumina HiSeq 2500. TCRdb passed the public sequencing reads through fastp at Q25 and MiXCR, retaining productive beta sequences. Rows merge per CDR3 protein into single entries with the most common DNA and genes. The sample table lists 80,000 to 100,000 distinct CDR3 sequences, about 8.2% of them with a count of one. The ten largest clones represent 15% to 20% of the sample. Sample: CD8+ T cells not binding an NS4B(214-222) dextramer, sorted from PBMCs, taken around 15 days after the first yellow fever vaccination. In the paper's terms, the cell subset or site label means: NS4B epitope dextramer-negative CD8 T cells. The receptors originated from a man in his late teens or twenties who received the YFV17D yellow fever vaccine.

This clonotype has at least ten counts. This rearrangement joins TRBV6-4 to TRBJ2-3, with a tentative D call TRBD2 (7 bases). The CDR3 runs to 15 residues. With 4 bases removed from V and 2 bases from J, the gap between germline ends came to 13 bases. CDR1 is MRHNA and CDR2 is SNTAGT in the germline V gene. The CDR3 nucleotides read TGTGCCAGCAGTGCACTTGGGGGGGCCACAGATACGCAGTATTTT. Amino acids: CASSALGGATDTQYF.

This clonotype was detected a few times. The CDR3 protein is CASSLAQGGNEKLFF. CDR3 nucleotides: TGCGCCAGCAGCTTGGCTCAGGGAGGGAATGAAAAACTGTTTTTT. This rearrangement joins TRBV5-1 to TRBJ1-4; D may be TRBD1 (5 bases). This CDR3 is built from 15 residues. V dropped 0 bases and J dropped 5 bases, with 11 bases sitting between them. CDR1 is SGHRS and CDR2 is YFSETQ in the germline V gene.

This sequence joins TRBV6-1 and TRBJ1-2; maybe TRBD1 (6 bases). The CDR3 has 17 amino acids. Looked up from germline, CDR1 is MNHNS and CDR2 is SASEGT. Trimming took off 6 bases at V and 0 bases at J, with 20 bases between the two ends. The CDR3 region is CASRPTSQGPTNYGYTF. The CDR3 DNA follows: TGTGCCAGCAGACCCACCTCCCAGGGGCCGACTAACTATGGCTACACCTTC.

The chain has TRBV2 and TRBJ1-2; a possible D gene is TRBD1 (6 bases). V was shortened by 8 bases and J by 8 bases, with 6 bases between the two germline ends. The CDR3 totals 9 residues. Germline assignment: CDR1 SNHLY and CDR2 FYNNEI. The CDR3 sequence is CASGGGYTF. CDR3 sequence (DNA): TGTGCCAGCGGGGGCGGCTACACCTTC.

This clonotype turned up a few times. The J gene is TRBJ1-1, the V gene TRBV27, with 8 bases fitting TRBD1. Germline CDR1 MNHEY, CDR2 SMNVEV (reference sequence). This CDR3 has 16 residues. The trim removed 2 bases at V and 3 bases at J, leaving 8 bases unmatched. The CDR3 bases are TGTGCCAGCAGTTTACAAACCAGGGGGCTGGACACTGAAGCTTTCTTT. It specifies CASSLQTRGLDTEAFF.

This clonotype turned up a few times. The J gene is TRBJ1-5, the V gene TRBV6-2 or TRBV6-3; 7 bases line up with TRBD1. The V and J ends lost 8 bases and 8 bases, in that order; junction bases with no gene match: 9. CDR1 and CDR2 from the germline V gene are MNHEY and SVGEGT. This CDR3 has 13 amino acids. CDR3: CASAGGLRKPQHF. The CDR3 region has the DNA TGTGCCAGCGCAGGGGGTCTGCGCAAGCCCCAGCATTTT.

The chain has TRBV2 and TRBJ1-6, with TRBD1 as a possible D gene (6 bases). This CDR3 contains 17 residues. Trimming pared 7 bases from V and 0 bases from J, leaving 16 bases between. The V gene's germline CDR1 is SNHLY and CDR2 FYNNEI. The CDR3 bases are TGTGCCAGCATGGGGGCAGAACTGAGCTCCTATAATTCACCCCTCCACTTT. As protein: CASMGAELSSYNSPLHF.

In nucleotides, the CDR3 is TGTGCCAGCAGCTTGTGGGGGGCTTACAATGAGCAGTTCTTC. Translated: CASSLWGAYNEQFF. The rearrangement links TRBV5-6 to TRBJ2-1; D tentatively fits TRBD1 or TRBD2 (6 bases each). Per germline, CDR1 SGHDT and CDR2 YYEEEE. The length of the CDR3 is 14 residues. With 1 base removed from V and 4 bases from J, the gap between germline ends came to 9 bases.

The chain has TRBV6-2 or TRBV6-3 and TRBJ2-1; TRBD2 aligns across 13 bases. The V gene end was trimmed by 6 bases and the J gene end by 7 bases; junction bases not matched to a gene: 12. From germline, CDR1 is MNHEY and CDR2 SVGEGT. The CDR3 spans 17 residues. The CDR3 DNA reads as TGTGCCAGCAGACACCGAATTCCGGGACTAGCGGGGAATGAGCAGTTCTTC. This gives the protein CASRHRIPGLAGNEQFF.

The chain carries TRBV7-8 and TRBJ2-7; D might be TRBD2 (6 bases). The CDR3 is 14 residues long. The germline V and J ends were trimmed by 3 bases and 7 bases, with 16 bases remaining between them. Looked up from germline, CDR1 is SGHVS and CDR2 is FQNEAQ. Here the CDR3 reads CASSFRDSLGEQYF. Here the CDR3 DNA reads TGTGCCAGCAGCTTCCGGGACTCCTTAGGTGAGCAGTACTTC.

This chain connects TRBV6-5 to TRBJ1-1, with a tentative D call TRBD1 (5 bases). CDR1 and CDR2 from the germline V gene are MNHEY and SVGAGI. The CDR3 extends over 13 amino acids. V was trimmed by 2 bases and J by 11 bases, leaving 15 bases between them. The CDR3 nucleotides are TGTGCCAGCAGTTACGGTGGGGCGAACGAGGCTTTCTTT. Its protein product is CASSYGGANEAFF.

This rearrangement joins TRBV11-2 to TRBJ2-5, with a possible D match to TRBD2 (6 bases). From germline, CDR1 is SGHAT and CDR2 FQNNGV. CDR3 length: 16 residues. V was clipped by 5 bases and J by 1 base, with 17 bases between them. CDR3 DNA sequence: TGTGCCAGCAGCGCCATTCGGCGGGGAGCCCAAGAGACCCAGTACTTC. Translation gives CASSAIRRGAQETQYF.

This clonotype was observed a handful of times. The genes are TRBV5-1 and TRBJ2-7, with unresolved D. Trimming pared 0 bases from V and 0 bases from J, leaving 7 bases between. Germline values: CDR1 SGHRS, CDR2 YFSETQ. This CDR3 has 14 amino acids. CDR3 sequence (DNA): TGCGCCAGCAGCTTGGGGTCGGGCTCCTACGAGCAGTACTTC. Translated: CASSLGSGSYEQYF.

The chain combines TRBV29-1 with TRBJ2-1; D assignment may be TRBD1 or TRBD2 (7 bases each). V lost 0 bases and J lost 7, with 13 bases in between. The CDR3 length is 14 residues. Germline CDR1 and CDR2: SQVTM and ANQGSEA. The CDR3 region is CSVEDGRGPNEQFF. For the CDR3, the DNA is TGCAGCGTTGAAGATGGGAGGGGGCCTAATGAGCAGTTCTTC.

J is TRBJ2-7 and V is TRBV10-3; 8 bases are a match to TRBD1. Germline lookup yields CDR1 ENHRY and CDR2 SYGVKD. The CDR3 consists of 11 residues. DNA for the CDR3: TGTGCCACCGGGACAGGATTGGGCAAGGACGTC. It yields the protein CATGTGLGKDV.

The chain combines TRBV5-1 with TRBJ2-5, with 7 bases fitting TRBD1. The CDR3 is made up of 15 amino acids. J was trimmed by 1 base and V by 1 base; bases with no gene match: 4. The germline V gene has CDR1 SGHRS and CDR2 YFSETQ. The CDR3 reads CASSLLPGGQETQYF. The DNA of the CDR3 is TGCGCCAGCAGCTTGCTCCCAGGGGGCCAAGAGACCCAGTACTTC.

The V gene is TRBV27, the J gene TRBJ2-2; D perhaps matches TRBD2 (5 bases). The V gene lost 5 bases and the J gene lost 3 bases, with 7 bases spanning the gap. CDR3 length: 13 residues. Germline CDR1 MNHEY, CDR2 SMNVEV (reference sequence). The CDR3 loop is CASSRTDTGELFF. DNA for the CDR3: TGTGCCAGCAGTCGGACTGACACCGGGGAGCTGTTTTTT.